Only a few counts were recorded for the clone carrying this T cell receptor beta chain. Its antigen is not identified. Time point of the sample: persistent/refractory GD, antithyroid drugs over 5 years with positive TRAb. Scientists built the TCR library using RNA that was extracted from PBMCs. This entry belongs to a study of regulatory T cells in long-lasting Graves disease. Study outcomes and limitations: Patients with persistent disease showed a bias toward TRBV28, TRBJ1-2 and TRBJ2-5.

Building of the TCR beta libraries involved iRepertoire HTBI primers and Arm-PCR of CDR3 regions. Per the original data handling: Sample data revealed fewer than 70 TRBV and under 15 TRBJ segments. TCRdb recomputed calls from the multiplex PCR reads with MiXCR, one row per CDR3 protein. TCRdb, not the original authors, processed these V and J calls. The sample includes some 470,000 distinct CDR3 sequences, around a fifth of them seen just once. The ends were cut back, 7 bases at V and 4 bases at J, with 11 bases in the middle. The CDR3 runs to 11 residues. CDR1 and CDR2 (germline): SQVTM, ANQGSEA. Sequences were derived from peripheral blood mononuclear cells (PBMCs), sampled when the disease was refractory, from a patient treated with antithyroid drugs. This sequence was found in a female donor with Graves disease. The V and J genes are TRBV29-1 and TRBJ2-7, with no clear D. CDR3 sequence: CSANLGYEQYF. As DNA, the CDR3 is TGCAGCGCCAATCTAGGGTACGAGCAGTACTTC.